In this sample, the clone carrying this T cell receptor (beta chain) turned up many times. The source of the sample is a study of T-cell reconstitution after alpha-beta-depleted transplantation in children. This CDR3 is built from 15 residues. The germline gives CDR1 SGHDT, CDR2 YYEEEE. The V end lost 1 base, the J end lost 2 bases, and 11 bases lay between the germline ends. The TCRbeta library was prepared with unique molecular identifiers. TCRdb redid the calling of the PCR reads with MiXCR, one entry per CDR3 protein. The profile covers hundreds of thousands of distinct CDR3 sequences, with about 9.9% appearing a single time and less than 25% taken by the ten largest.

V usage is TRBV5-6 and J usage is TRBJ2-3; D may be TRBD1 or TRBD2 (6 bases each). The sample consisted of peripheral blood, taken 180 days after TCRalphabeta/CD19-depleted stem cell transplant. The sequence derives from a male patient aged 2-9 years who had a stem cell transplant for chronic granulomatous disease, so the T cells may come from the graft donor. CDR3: CASSLYGGPTDTQYF. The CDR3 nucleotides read TGTGCCAGCAGCTTGTATGGGGGGCCCACAGATACGCAGTATTTT.